These 25 T cell receptor beta chains were sequenced from one sample in a study of blood T cell repertoires in COVID-19. The method was immunoSEQ multiplex PCR; TCRdb's version includes in-frame clones alone and lacks a portion of them. The sample comprises tens of thousands of clones, around 85% of which are singletons, and around 10% rests with the top ten. Specimen: peripheral blood. The source is a man in his 70s with acute or convalescent COVID-19.

The chain uses TRBV6-1 and TRBJ1-4; 9 nucleotides agree with TRBD1. This CDR3 has 16 amino acids. J gave up 6 bases and V 1 base, and 6 bases lay outside the gene matches. The germline V gene encodes CDR1 MNHNS and CDR2 SASEGT. Here the CDR3 reads CASSEVRGQGHEKLFF. The CDR3 nucleotides read TGTGCCAGCAGTGAAGTCAGGGGACAGGGTCATGAAAAACTGTTTTTT.

V and J are TRBV13 and TRBJ2-5; a possible D gene is TRBD2 (5 bases). This CDR3 is 13 amino acids long. Germline V gene sequence: CDR1 PRHDT, CDR2 FYEKMQ (reference sequence). Trimming removed 0 bases at V and 7 bases at J, with 9 bases between. The CDR3 sequence is CASSLGTIGTQYF. CDR3 coding DNA: TGTGCCAGCAGCTTAGGGACTATAGGGACCCAGTACTTC.

The chain recombines TRBV24-1 with TRBJ1-3; tentatively, D is TRBD1 (6 bases). The CDR3 loop spans 17 amino acids. With 4 bases removed from V and 4 bases from J, the gap between germline ends came to 19 bases. Germline loops: CDR1 KGHDR, CDR2 SFDVKD. CDR3 protein: CATSDPEGVGLGNTIYF. The CDR3 DNA follows: TGTGCCACCAGTGACCCTGAGGGGGTAGGCTTGGGAAACACCATATATTTT.

The rearrangement links TRBV19 to TRBJ2-3, with TRBD2 matching over 8 bases. CDR1 is LNHDA, CDR2 SQIVND, per germline (reference sequence). Trimming cost V 3 bases and J 10 bases; bases outside gene matches: 15. The CDR3 covers 16 residues. This chain's CDR3 is CASSIHLETSALSQYF. The CDR3, as DNA: TGTGCCAGTAGTATCCACCTTGAGACTAGCGCCTTATCGCAGTATTTT.

This chain joins TRBV13 and TRBJ2-7; D possibly corresponds to TRBD2 (6 bases). The V end was cut by 5 bases, the J end by 2 bases, with 10 bases between. The CDR3 runs 13 residues. Germline V gene data show CDR1 as PRHDT and CDR2 as FYEKMQ (reference sequence). The CDR3 protein is CASSAGRTYEQYF. CDR3 DNA sequence: TGTGCCAGCAGCGCGGGACGAACCTACGAGCAGTACTTC.

This chain uses TRBV5-6 with TRBJ1-1, with 11 positions matching TRBD1. Unmatched junction bases numbered 4, after V lost 2 bases and J lost 1 base. Germline V gene data show CDR1 as SGHDT and CDR2 as YYEEEE. The CDR3 covers 16 residues. CDR3 sequence reads: CASSFWTGGTNTEAFF. CDR3 nucleotides: TGTGCCAGCAGCTTCTGGACAGGGGGCACGAACACTGAAGCTTTCTTT. Full variable domain (missing parts from reference TRBV5-6 and TRBJ1-1): DAGVTQSPTHLIKTRGQQVTLRCSPKSGHDTVSWYQQALGQGPQFIFQYYEEEERQRGNFPDRFSGHQFPNYSSELNVNALLLGDSALYLCASSFWTGGTNTEAFFGQGTRLTVV.

The chain links TRBV7-3 to TRBJ1-5; no clear D gene. The CDR3 is 12 amino acids. Germline-derived CDR1 and CDR2 are SGHTA and FQGTGA. Trimming stripped 5 bases from V and 8 bases from J, with 10 bases between. CDR3 DNA: TGTGCCAGCAGCCCGGACTGGGAGCCCCAGCATTTT. Amino acid sequence: CASSPDWEPQHF.

This clone turned up a few times. The chain has TRBV10-2 and TRBJ1-5, with 7 bases aligning to TRBD1. The CDR3 runs 14 residues. Germline V gives CDR1 WSHSY, CDR2 SAAADI. V gave up 5 bases and J gave up 3 bases; unmatched junction bases: 4. The CDR3 nucleotides read TGCGCCAGCAGTACTGACAGGGACAATCAGCCCCAGCATTTT. Its translation: CASSTDRDNQPQHF.

The V call is TRBV5-1, the J call TRBJ2-7; D is possibly TRBD1 (6 bases). This CDR3 contains 14 residues. CDR1 and CDR2 (germline): SGHRS, YFSETQ. V was trimmed by 4 bases and J by 8 bases, leaving 19 bases between them. The CDR3 sequence is CASSSPAQGTKQYF. In nucleotides, the CDR3 is TGCGCCAGCAGCAGTCCGGCTCAGGGGACGAAGCAGTACTTC.

This clone was found many times. The chain combines TRBV5-1 with TRBJ2-3; the match to TRBD2 covers 12 bases. With 0 bases clipped from V and 0 bases from J, the junction kept 5 bases outside the gene matches. This CDR3 spans 18 amino acids. Germline V gene lookup returns CDR1 SGHRS and CDR2 YFSETQ. Here the CDR3 DNA reads TGCGCCAGCAGCTTGGTCCTAGCGGGGGGGCCGAGCACAGATACGCAGTATTTT. Its translation: CASSLVLAGGPSTDTQYF.

This chain links TRBV4-1 with TRBJ1-2, with a tentative D call TRBD1 (5 bases). Looked up from germline, CDR1 is MGHRA and CDR2 is YSYEKL. The length of the CDR3 is 13 residues. Between the trimmed V and J ends, which lost 0 bases and 5 bases, there was a span of 7 bases. The CDR3 DNA reads TGCGCCAGCAGCCAAGAGCGGGGGTATGGCTACACCTTC. It codes for CASSQERGYGYTF.

This rearrangement joins TRBV25-1 to TRBJ2-3, with D tentatively TRBD2 (6 bases). The CDR3 runs 17 residues. The V end lost 0 bases, the J end lost 0 bases, and 13 bases lay between the germline ends. CDR1 MGHDK and CDR2 SYGVNS come from the germline V gene. The CDR3 loop reads CASSEYGAGLSTDTQYF. As DNA, the CDR3 is TGTGCCAGCAGTGAATATGGGGCGGGGCTAAGCACAGATACGCAGTATTTT.

CDR3 coding DNA: TGTGCCAGCAGCTTAGCACTGAGGGGGTACACCGGGGAGCTGTTTTTT. This translates into CASSLALRGYTGELFF. The gene calls are TRBV7-2 and TRBJ2-2, with D possibly TRBD1 on 6 matching bases. The CDR3 contains 16 residues. Germline V gives CDR1 SGHTA, CDR2 FQGNSA. Trimming left V 0 bases short and J 3 bases short, with 11 bases between.

The chain couples TRBV2 to TRBJ2-2, with D uncertain. This CDR3 region has 14 residues. Germline lookup yields CDR1 SNHLY and CDR2 FYNNEI. V was pared by 4 bases and J by 11 bases, with 17 bases between. This chain's CDR3 is CASSVEQSRGELFF. CDR3 in DNA: TGTGCCAGCAGTGTTGAACAATCAAGAGGCGAGCTGTTTTTT.

The chain joins TRBV28 to TRBJ2-2; D is ambiguous. Germline V gene data show CDR1 as MDHEN and CDR2 as SYDVKM. This CDR3 is built from 13 residues. V lost 6 bases, J lost 4 bases, and 9 bases lay in between. The CDR3 DNA sequence: TGTGCCAGCAGGCAGACATTCACCGGGGAGCTGTTTTTT. It is translated as CASRQTFTGELFF.

The chain links TRBV5-8 to TRBJ2-3; the match to TRBD2 covers 8 bases. V lost 4 bases to trimming and J lost 0 bases; unmatched junction nucleotides: 4. The CDR3 covers 15 residues. Germline V gives CDR1 SGHTS, CDR2 YDEGEE. CDR3 sequence (DNA): TGTGCCAGCAGCCCGGGAGGGTCGAGCACAGATACGCAGTATTTT. Translating it yields CASSPGGSSTDTQYF.

This chain links TRBV15 with TRBJ2-2, with a possible D match to TRBD2 (5 bases). Germline CDR1 LNHNV, CDR2 YYDKDF (reference sequence). CDR3 size: 15 residues. The V gene lost 0 bases and the J gene lost 6 bases, with 11 bases spanning the gap. CDR3 sequence: CATSRDAGLAGELFF. Here the CDR3 DNA reads TGTGCCACCAGCAGAGATGCGGGCCTCGCCGGGGAGCTGTTTTTT.

J is TRBJ1-5 and V is TRBV19; TRBD1 agrees at 8 bases. The junction had 9 bases not matched to a gene; V was cut back by 5 bases and J by 6 bases. There are 15 residues in the CDR3. Germline CDR1 and CDR2: LNHDA and SQIVND (reference sequence). The CDR3 DNA follows: TGTGCCAGTAGTGTGGACAGGGCAGCCGGTCAGCCCCAGCATTTT. Protein sequence: CASSVDRAAGQPQHF.

J is TRBJ2-1 and V is TRBV5-4, with 15 nucleotides matching TRBD2. The CDR3 extends over 17 amino acids. V shed 0 bases, J shed 4 bases, and the junction held 2 bases outside the gene matches. Germline CDR1 and CDR2: SGHNT and YYREEE (reference sequence). The CDR3 DNA follows: TGTGCCAGCAGCTTGGAGGGACTAGCGGGGGGTTACAATGAGCAGTTCTTC. This gives the protein CASSLEGLAGGYNEQFF.

V and J are TRBV7-3 and TRBJ1-2, with D uncertain. The CDR3 sequence is 13 residues long. The germline gives CDR1 SGHTA, CDR2 FQGTGA. V was clipped by 1 base and J by 10 bases, with 13 bases between them. The CDR3, as DNA: TGTGCCAGCAGCTTAAATGCAGGAGGCCACTACACCTTC. Its protein product is CASSLNAGGHYTF.

The genes are TRBV6-1 and TRBJ1-1, with TRBD1 identical over 9 bases. Germline CDR1 reads MNHNS; CDR2 reads SASEGT. V trimming: 2 bases; J trimming: 5 bases; junction bases outside the gene matches: 3. This CDR3 has 14 amino acids. DNA for the CDR3: TGTGCCAGCAGTGAAAACAGGGGGCCAACTGAAGCTTTCTTT. This codes for CASSENRGPTEAFF.

The chain employs TRBV6-5 and TRBJ1-1, with unresolved D. Per germline, CDR1 MNHEY and CDR2 SVGAGI. CDR3 length equals 13 residues. Deletions cut 8 bases from V and 0 bases from J, with 10 bases between. The CDR3 region has the DNA TGTGCCAGCCAGCGGACTATGAACACTGAAGCTTTCTTT. It codes for CASQRTMNTEAFF.

There are many counts of this clone. V is TRBV5-6 and J is TRBJ1-1; weak D call: TRBD1 (6 bases). V lost 4 bases, J lost 4 bases, and 14 bases lay in between. Germline V lookup: CDR1 SGHDT, CDR2 YYEEEE. The CDR3 is made up of 14 amino acids. The chain's CDR3 is CASSPRGGGTEAFF. CDR3 DNA: TGTGCCAGCAGCCCACGGGGAGGGGGCACTGAAGCTTTCTTT.

This chain uses TRBV11-2 with TRBJ1-6; tentatively, D is TRBD1 (5 bases). In germline, CDR1 is SGHAT, CDR2 FQNNGV. Trimming pared 5 bases from V and 15 bases from J, leaving 23 bases between. The length of the CDR3 is 15 residues. The CDR3 protein is CASSTFKDTSLHLHF. CDR3 nucleotides: TGTGCCAGCAGCACCTTTAAGGACACCTCATTACACCTCCACTTT.

The J gene is TRBJ1-2, the V gene TRBV19; D is undetermined. Germline CDR1 and CDR2: LNHDA and SQIVND (reference sequence). V gave up 6 bases and J gave up 3 bases, with 17 bases separating them. This CDR3 spans 15 amino acids. CDR3 loop: CASSKDNPVDYGYTF. The CDR3 region has the DNA TGTGCCAGTAGCAAAGACAATCCGGTTGACTATGGCTACACCTTC. Complete variable domain (other parts from reference TRBV19 and TRBJ1-2): DGGITQSPKYLFRKEGQNVTLSCEQNLNHDAMYWYRQDPGQGLRLIYYSQIVNDFQKGDIAEGYSVSREKKESFPLTVTSAQKNPTAFYLCASSKDNPVDYGYTFGSGTRLTVV.